This T cell receptor (beta chain) was profiled in a study of T cell repertoires in cytomegalovirus infection. The wider study: Matching HLA type and CMV infection were both indicated by public TCR beta signatures.

TCRdb re-called the reads with MiXCR, one entry per CDR3 protein. Among about 530,000 distinct CDR3 sequences listed, around 27% were seen once. Broader study findings: Using cumulative public TCR beta family frequency, the authors identified those who carried CMV together with the relevant HLA.

The V and J ends lost 5 bases and 3 bases respectively, with 17 bases between them. This CDR3 spans 16 amino acids. Germline loops: CDR1 MNHEY, CDR2 SVGEGT. This clonotype was detected a few times. The antigen is unknown. Specimen: PBMCs. The TCR sequence derives from a human donor in good health (CMV status not recorded). Some clones in this sample may be carry-over from other donors' samples. This chain joins TRBV6-2 or TRBV6-3 and TRBJ1-5; D not certain. The CDR3 DNA sequence: TGTGCCAGCAGTCTGGGTGATAATGTGTCCAATCAGCCCCAGCATTTT. It translates to CASSLGDNVSNQPQHF.